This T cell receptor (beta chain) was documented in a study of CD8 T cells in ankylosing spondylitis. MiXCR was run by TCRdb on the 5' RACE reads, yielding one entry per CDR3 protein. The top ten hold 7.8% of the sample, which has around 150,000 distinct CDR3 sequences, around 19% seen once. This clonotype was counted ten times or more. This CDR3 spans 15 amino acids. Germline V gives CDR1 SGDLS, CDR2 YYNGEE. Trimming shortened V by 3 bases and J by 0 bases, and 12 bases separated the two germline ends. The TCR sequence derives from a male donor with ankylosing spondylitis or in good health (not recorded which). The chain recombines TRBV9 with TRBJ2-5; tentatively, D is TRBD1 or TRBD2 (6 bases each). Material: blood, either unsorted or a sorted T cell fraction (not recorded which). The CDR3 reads CASSAAGGNQETQYF. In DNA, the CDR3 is TGTGCCAGCAGCGCGGCCGGGGGCAACCAAGAGACCCAGTACTTC.